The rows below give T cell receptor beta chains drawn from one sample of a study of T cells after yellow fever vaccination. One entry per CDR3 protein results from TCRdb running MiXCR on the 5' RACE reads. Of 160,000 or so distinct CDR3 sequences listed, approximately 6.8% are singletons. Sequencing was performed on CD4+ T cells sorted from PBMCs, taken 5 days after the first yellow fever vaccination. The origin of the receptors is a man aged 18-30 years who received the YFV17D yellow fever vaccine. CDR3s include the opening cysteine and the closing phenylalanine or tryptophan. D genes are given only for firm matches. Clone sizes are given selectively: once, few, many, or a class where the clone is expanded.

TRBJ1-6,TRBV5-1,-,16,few,CASSLGRPSYNSPLHF,TGCGCCAGCAGCTTGGGGAGGCCTTCCTATAATTCACCCCTCCACTTT
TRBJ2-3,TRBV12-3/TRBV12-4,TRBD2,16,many,CASTTRPSGAGDTQYF,TGTGCCAGCACCACCCGGCCTAGCGGGGCGGGAGATACGCAGTATTTT
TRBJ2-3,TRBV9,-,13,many,CASSPNPTDTQYF,TGTGCCAGCAGCCCCAACCCCACAGATACGCAGTATTTT
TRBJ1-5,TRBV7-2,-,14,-,CASSYSGGDQPQHF,TGTGCCAGCAGCTATTCAGGAGGGGATCAGCCCCAGCATTTT
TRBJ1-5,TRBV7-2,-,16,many,CASSPEVWGSNQPQHF,TGTGCCAGCAGCCCCGAGGTTTGGGGTAGCAATCAGCCCCAGCATTTT
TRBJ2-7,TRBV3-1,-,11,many,CASSQVNEQYF,TGTGCCAGCAGCCAAGTTAACGAGCAGTACTTC
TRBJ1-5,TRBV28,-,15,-,CASTNAGNPNQPQHF,TGTGCCAGCACCAACGCAGGGAACCCTAATCAGCCCCAGCATTTT
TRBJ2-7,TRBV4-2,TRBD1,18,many,CASSQLGNGQGAGYEQYF,TGTGCCAGCAGCCAACTCGGCAACGGACAGGGGGCGGGCTACGAGCAGTACTTC
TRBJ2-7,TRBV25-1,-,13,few,CAGERDISYEQYF,TGTGCCGGAGAAAGGGACATATCCTACGAGCAGTACTTC
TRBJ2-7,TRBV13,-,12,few,CASSFKGYEQYF,TGTGCCAGCAGCTTTAAAGGATACGAGCAGTACTTC
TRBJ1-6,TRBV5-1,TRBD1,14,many,CASSLGDSLRPLHF,TGCGCCAGCAGCTTGGGGGACAGTTTAAGGCCCCTCCACTTT
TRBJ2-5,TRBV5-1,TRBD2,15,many,CASSRRLAGPETQYF,TGCGCCAGCAGCCGGAGACTAGCGGGGCCAGAGACCCAGTACTTC
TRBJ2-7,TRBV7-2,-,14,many,CASSFGGPNYEQYF,TGTGCCAGCAGCTTCGGGGGCCCGAACTACGAGCAGTACTTC
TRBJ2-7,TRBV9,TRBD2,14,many,CASSSRGGFYEQYF,TGTGCCAGCAGCTCCCGCGGGGGTTTCTACGAGCAGTACTTC
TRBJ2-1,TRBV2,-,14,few,CASNPVSSYNEQFF,TGTGCCAGCAATCCGGTGAGCTCCTACAATGAGCAGTTCTTC
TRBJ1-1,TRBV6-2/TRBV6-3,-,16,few,CASSDLGTTATTEAFF,TGTGCCAGCAGTGACCTTGGTACGACCGCTACCACTGAAGCTTTCTTT
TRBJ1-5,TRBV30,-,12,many,CAWSPDFGPQHF,TGTGCCTGGAGTCCGGATTTCGGGCCCCAGCATTTT
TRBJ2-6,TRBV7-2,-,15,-,CASTMGISGANVLTF,TGTGCCAGCACCATGGGGATTTCTGGGGCCAACGTCCTGACTTTC
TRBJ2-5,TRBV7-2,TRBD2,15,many,CASSLTSGGAQTQYF,TGTGCCAGCAGCCTAACTAGCGGGGGGGCCCAGACCCAGTACTTC
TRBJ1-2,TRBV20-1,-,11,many,CSAGSDYGYTF,TGCAGTGCTGGGTCAGACTATGGCTACACCTTC
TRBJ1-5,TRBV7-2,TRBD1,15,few,CASSPGTGSHQPQHF,TGTGCCAGCAGCCCAGGGACAGGTAGTCATCAGCCCCAGCATTTT
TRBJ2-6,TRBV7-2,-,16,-,CASRGPAASGANVLTF,TGTGCCAGCAGGGGCCCGGCGGCCTCTGGGGCCAACGTCCTGACTTTC
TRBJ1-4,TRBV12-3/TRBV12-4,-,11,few,CASRVYEKLFF,TGTGCCAGCAGGGTATACGAAAAACTGTTTTTT
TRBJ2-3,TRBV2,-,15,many,CASRRQDPLVDTQYF,TGTGCCAGCAGACGACAGGACCCTCTGGTAGATACGCAGTATTTT
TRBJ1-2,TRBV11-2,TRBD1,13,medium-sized,CASSPGQDYGYTF,TGTGCCAGCAGCCCTGGACAGGACTATGGCTACACCTTC
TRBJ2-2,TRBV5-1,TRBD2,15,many,CASSSGGADTGELFF,TGCGCCAGCAGCTCCGGGGGGGCAGACACCGGGGAGCTGTTTTTT
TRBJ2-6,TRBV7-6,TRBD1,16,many,CASSRDRPSGANVLTF,TGTGCCAGCAGCCGGGACAGGCCCTCTGGGGCCAACGTCCTGACTTTC
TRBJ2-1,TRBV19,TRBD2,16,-,CASSSLAGGTSNEQFF,TGTGCCAGTAGTTCCCTAGCGGGGGGAACTAGCAATGAGCAGTTCTTC
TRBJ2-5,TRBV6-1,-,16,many,CASSPLTGGFQETQYF,TGTGCCAGCAGCCCCTTGACAGGAGGATTTCAAGAGACCCAGTACTTC